This T cell receptor beta chain originates from a study of blood T cell repertoires in COVID-19. How the authors handled the data: Amplification of reference gene primers was used by the study to estimate nucleated cell counts. The table came from immunoSEQ multiplex PCR; TCRdb's copy has only in-frame clones and leaves some out. V and J calls and clone size are as listed in that table; D and trimming were resolved from the DNA. The data hold fewer than 85,000 clones, with approximately 77% observed a single time. Patients from Seattle were sampled longitudinally, starting during active infection. This clone was detected only a few times. Deletions cut 5 bases from V and 0 bases from J, with 10 bases between. The CDR3 has 14 amino acids. CDR1 MDHEN and CDR2 SYDVKM come from the germline V gene.

The rearrangement uses TRBV28 and TRBJ1-2; D not certain. Sample: peripheral blood. This clonotype originated in a man between 65 and 79 years old with COVID-19, enrolled during active disease. The CDR3 DNA follows: TGTGCCAGCAGTAAGTCAACAGCTAACTATGGCTACACCTTC. Its translation is CASSKSTANYGYTF.